What follows describes a single T cell receptor (beta chain). It has no known antigen specificity. Per-nucleotide qualities are absent, and no much larger clonotype sits a single base away. The sample originates from a study of cytomegalovirus exposure and HLA in healthy donors (dated 2017 in TCRdb). Turning to the overall study: In an earlier analysis of 587 of the donors, 250 to 350 Gb of sequence data and just under 120 million unique TCR beta sequences from 180 million or so T cells were reported. Every discovery cohort repertoire had been produced on one sequencing platform. Across 300 to 400 genotyped donors of the cohort, an average of roughly 200,000 unique TCR beta nucleotide sequences per donor were sequenced, and about a sixth of those sequences were non-productive. Both class I and class II loci were covered by HLA typing, at four-digit resolution. Approximately 300 gigabases of sequencing data and 91 million or so unique TCR sequences made up an early release that covered under 750 HLA-typed donors. To predict cytomegalovirus infection status, the study brought together high-throughput TCR immunosequencing, statistical association of individual TCRs with disease status, and machine learning. The aim of the study was to test whether cataloging public T cell receptors could identify signatures of past pathogen exposure. Donor age, sex, ethnicity and CMV serostatus were compiled together with the repertoire data. Using immunosequencing, the study profiled T cell repertoires from 500 to 800 subjects and related those repertoires to cytomegalovirus serostatus. Of the approximately 400 genotyped donors, 70% to 90% were placed in the genetic ancestry cluster associated with self-reported Caucasian donors. An earlier analysis of fewer than 700 of the donors applied high-throughput TCR beta sequencing to assess whether each TCR beta V gene segment acted as functional or pseudogenic. To study patterns of TCR occurrence, a later analysis re-analyzed previously published TCR beta repertoires from several hundred donors and added high-resolution HLA genotyping. In the later analysis, no new phenotypic data were used to find candidate immune exposures; instead, reliance was placed on TCR beta sequences and their occurrence across donors. Genome-wide SNP genotypes for about 65% of the 666 donors were used in a later genetic analysis, which treated that subset as a discovery cohort. Several DR-DQ haplotypes were handled as single units for association and clustering, since linkage in the cohort was strong. The number of donors typed differed by locus, with about 629-640 for A, B, C, DRB1 and DQB1, approximately 500 for DQA1, over 600 for DPA1, and under 490 for DPB1. Along with the roughly 670-subject first cohort, a separate validation cohort of over a hundred different subjects was used.

The cohort comprised several hundred healthy bone marrow donors. All cohort members were sampled while nominally healthy, although unrecorded immune exposures were likely present. The donor tested CMV seronegative, placing the donor among the 300 to 450 seronegative members of the cohort. A peripheral blood sample was collected from each donor, and TCR beta sequencing was performed on peripheral blood mononuclear cells. Genomic DNA extraction from the blood cell samples was performed with the Qiagen DNeasy Blood Extraction Kit. Overall study outcomes, separate from this receptor: A total of 150 or so TCR beta chains were listed by the study as associated with cytomegalovirus. Several of the top co-occurrence clusters appeared to be linked to parvovirus B19, influenza, CMV and Epstein-Barr virus, according to a later analysis. Specific HLA alleles were associated with 18,000 or so TCR beta sequences at a false discovery rate of 0.05 in a later analysis. The classifier was reported to diagnose cytomegalovirus status with high specificity and sensitivity in both the original cohort and the validation cohort. A later analysis found that most CMV-associated TCR beta chains appeared HLA-restricted, with HLA associations seemingly driven largely by CMV exposure. In a later analysis, TCR association rates were found to vary across HLA loci, with the most associated TCRs seen for DRB1 alleles and the fewest for HLA-C alleles. When HLA alleles, especially DR and DQ, strongly co-occurred, TCR associations were difficult to assign to individual alleles. It was suggested by the authors that the approach could potentially be generalized to other disease states and immunological phenotypes. HLA typing was unavailable for some donors at each locus, so association tests used only the typed subset. Roughly uniform sequencing depth across donors was assumed in presence/absence analyses, although this assumption may not hold. In a later genetic analysis, fewer N-insertions in productive TCRs were reported among donors in an Asian-associated ancestry cluster than the approximately 670-donor mean. Correlated functional status among segregating V segments might be attributable to linkage disequilibrium, but an unknown experimental factor could not be ruled out. The only immune exposure information available for the cohort was CMV serostatus. Because counts were too low, roughly 18 rarely observed V segments, including chromosome 9 orphons, were left out of the earlier analysis of about 620 of the donors. A further reported finding was that TCR beta sequences accurately predicted the HLA-A and HLA-B alleles for most subjects in the first cohort. A few of the identified cytomegalovirus-associated TCR beta chains were confirmed in vitro to be specific for cytomegalovirus antigens. A later genetic analysis associated a missense DCLRE1C variant with V-gene and J-gene trimming of TCR beta chains, and an independent cohort replicated the association. Only TCR beta chains were sequenced in this cohort, and the absence of alpha or paired-chain data limited detectable features. In an earlier analysis of about 540 of the donors, most TCR beta V segments were observed in productive rearrangements about 90% or about 30% of the time, broadly matching IMGT annotations. A cluster of highly shared sequence variants was judged likely to represent a technical artifact of the sequencing pipeline. In a later analysis, HLA-associated TCR beta chains were found to be more clonally expanded and to have lower generation probabilities than equally common non-associated chains. Most TCR sequences were observed very rarely across donors, whereas some public TCRs were present in many individuals.

The protocol used for the library was the immunoSEQ multiplex PCR assay. For the multiplex PCR, a mixture combining 60 forward primers for TCR Vbeta segments and 13 reverse primers for TCR Jbeta segments was used. The CDR3 region of rearranged TCR beta genes was amplified from genomic DNA with a multiplex PCR assay. Amplified TCR beta libraries were sequenced as 87-base-pair reads on the Illumina HiSeq System. The source study handled its data this way. Across the 500 to 750 repertoires, a later analysis counted 78 million or so unique TCR beta chains, some 11 million of which were shared by at least two donors. A nearest-neighbor algorithm error-corrected the raw reads and collapsed the reads into unique sequences, merging closely related sequences to remove PCR and sequencing errors. V, D and J gene segments were assigned by aligning CDR3 sequences to IMGT reference sequences. For a sequence to be retained, at least a six-nucleotide match to both a V gene segment and a J gene segment was required. Rearrangements were classified as productive when the CDR3 lacked stop codons and remained in frame with V and J, and all other rearrangements were classified as non-productive. CDR3 was defined by IMGT convention, running from the second conserved V-encoded cysteine to the conserved J-encoded phenylalanine. In an earlier analysis of some 550 of the donors, sequences lacking an unambiguous match to a single V gene segment were excluded. An earlier analysis of just under 600 of the donors called V segments functional above 56.7% productive rearrangements and segregating when the between-donor standard deviation exceeded 5%. A statistical classification framework was developed to diagnose cytomegalovirus status using the catalog of TCR beta chain sequences. In a later analysis, V and J genes were assigned by comparing TCR nucleotide sequences against IMGT/GENE-DB human TR gene sequences. A later analysis assigned CDR3 sequences and most-parsimonious VDJ recombination scenarios with the TCRdist pipeline. In a later analysis, every TCR beta chain was defined by the combination of its CDR3 amino acid sequence and its V-gene family, and reads without a unique V-gene family were dropped. A later analysis removed 550 to 650 highly shared, low-generation-probability nucleotide sequences to deal with suspected cross-contamination and a sequencing artifact. A later analysis calculated a clonal expansion index for each public chain from normalized within-repertoire ranks of inferred template counts. Generation probabilities in a later analysis came from a VDJ recombination model fitted to out-of-frame rearrangements, and those results were checked against IGoR. Hypergeometric tests were used in a later analysis to score TCR-TCR, TCR-HLA and TCR-CMV co-occurrence, with a repertoire-size bias correction applied to the TCR pairs. In a later analysis, false discovery rates were estimated by permuting HLA or CMV assignments 20 times. In a later analysis, co-occurring TCRs were grouped using DBSCAN, and TCRdist sequence similarity was added for clustering within HLA-allele-positive subsets. Co-occurrence clustering excluded repertoires with fewer than 30,000 or more than 120,000 public chains, plus five with anomalous nucleotide sharing. TCRdb re-hosts the immuneACCESS table, in-frame sequences only. Its copies lack some clones; in the studies checked, an unresolved V gene accounts for under half of them, and the cause for the rest is not known. That table furnishes V, J and clone size, whereas the DNA furnished D and trimming. The sample has 200,000 to 250,000 clones on record, around four fifths of them singletons. The ten largest clonotypes hold 0.58% of the sample.

The sequence was collected from a woman aged 35 to 49 in good health and CMV-seronegative. The source material was PBMCs.

The nucleotide sequence is TGTGCCAGCAGTTTAAGCAGGGGTACCTCCGAGCAGTACTTC. This yields the protein CASSLSRGTSEQYF. The sequence joins TRBV28 to TRBJ2-7; the D region possibly corresponds to TRBD1 (6 bases align). The germline V gene gives CDR1 as MDHEN and CDR2 as SYDVKM. V gives up 2 bases and J gives up 6 bases, and the segment between their germline ends measures 14 bases. Including the terminal cysteine and phenylalanine, the CDR3 comprises 14 residues. Here the CDR3 DNA is all that survives: 42 bases in frame from base 1.